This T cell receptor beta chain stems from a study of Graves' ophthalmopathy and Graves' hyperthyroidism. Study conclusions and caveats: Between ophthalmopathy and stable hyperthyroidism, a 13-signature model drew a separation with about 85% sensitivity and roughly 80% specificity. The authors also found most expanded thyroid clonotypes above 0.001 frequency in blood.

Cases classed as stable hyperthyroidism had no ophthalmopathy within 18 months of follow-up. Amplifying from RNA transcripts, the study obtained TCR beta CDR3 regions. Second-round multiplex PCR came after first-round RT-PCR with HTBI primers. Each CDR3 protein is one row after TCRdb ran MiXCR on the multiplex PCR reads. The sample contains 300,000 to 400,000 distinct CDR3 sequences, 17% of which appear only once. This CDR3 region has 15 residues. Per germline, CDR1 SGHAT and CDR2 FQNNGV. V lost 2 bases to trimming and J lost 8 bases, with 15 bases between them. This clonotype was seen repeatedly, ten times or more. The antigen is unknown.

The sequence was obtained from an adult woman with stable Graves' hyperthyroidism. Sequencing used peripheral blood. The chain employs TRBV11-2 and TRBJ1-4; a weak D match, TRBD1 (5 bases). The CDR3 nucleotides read TGTGCCAGCAGCTTACACCCGGCCGGGGGGGAAAAACTGTTTTTT. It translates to CASSLHPAGGEKLFF.